A single T cell receptor beta chain is shown here with its context. Its antigen is unknown. The data were obtained in a study of shared clonotypes between healthy human individuals. Study summary: CD4 naive and memory got three plates each, CD8 naive two, CD8 memory one. General observations from the study: Of the naive CD4 clonotypes, approximately 5% were shared across several donors. Among donors, clonotype sharing was expected to be affected by sequencing depth.

In the original processing: Junction-only sequences without quality scores came from ImmunoSEQ, so filtering differed. Sequencing used immunoSEQ multiplex PCR; TCRdb keeps in-frame clones, though not all of them. That table gives V, J and clone size, and the DNA gave D and trimming. The data contain some 2,100,000 clones, nearly 97% of them singletons. With 6 bases removed from V and 0 bases from J, the gap between germline ends came to 15 bases. The V gene's germline CDR1 is MNHNS and CDR2 SASEGT. CDR3 size: 15 residues. The sample was naive CD4+ T cells sorted from blood. Subset defined: CD45RA+ positively selected. This chain uses TRBV6-1 with TRBJ2-7; a weak D match, TRBD1 (5 bases). The TCR comes from a man between 18 and 29 years old in good health. As DNA, the CDR3 is TGTGCCAGCAGGGACACCCGCCCCCTCTCCTACGAGCAGTACTTC. Residues: CASRDTRPLSYEQYF.